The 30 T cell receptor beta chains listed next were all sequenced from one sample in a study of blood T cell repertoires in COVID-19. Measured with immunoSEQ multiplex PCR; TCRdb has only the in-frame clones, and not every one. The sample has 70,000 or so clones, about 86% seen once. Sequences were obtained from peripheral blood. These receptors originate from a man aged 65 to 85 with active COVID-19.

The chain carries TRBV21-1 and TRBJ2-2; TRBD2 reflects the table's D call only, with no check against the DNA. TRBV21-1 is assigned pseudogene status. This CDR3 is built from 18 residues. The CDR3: CASSPGGTSTSNTGELFF. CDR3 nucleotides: TGTGCCAGCAGCCCAGGGGGGACTAGCACCTCGAACACCGGGGAGCTGTTTTTT.

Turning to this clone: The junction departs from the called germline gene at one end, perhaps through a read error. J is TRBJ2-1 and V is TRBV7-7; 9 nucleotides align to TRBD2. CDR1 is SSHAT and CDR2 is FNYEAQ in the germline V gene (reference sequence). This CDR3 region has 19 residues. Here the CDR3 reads CASSLGVAGGGSSYNEQFF. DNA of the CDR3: TGTGCTAGCAGCTTAGGAGTGGCGGGAGGGGGATCCTCCTACAATGAGCAGTTCTTC. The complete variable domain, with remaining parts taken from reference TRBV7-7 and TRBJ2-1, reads GAGVSQSPRYKVTKRGQDVTLRCDPISSHATLYWYQQALGQGPEFLTYFNYEAQPDKSGLPSDRFSAERPEGSISTLTIQRTEQRDSAMYRCASSLGVAGGGSSYNEQFFGPGTRLTVL.

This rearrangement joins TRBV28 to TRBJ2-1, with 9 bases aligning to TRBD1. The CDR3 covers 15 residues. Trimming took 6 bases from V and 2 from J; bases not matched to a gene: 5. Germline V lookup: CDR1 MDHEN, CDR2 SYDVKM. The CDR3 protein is CASSRRDRAYNEQFF. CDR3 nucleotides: TGTGCCAGCAGCCGCCGGGACAGGGCCTACAATGAGCAGTTCTTC.

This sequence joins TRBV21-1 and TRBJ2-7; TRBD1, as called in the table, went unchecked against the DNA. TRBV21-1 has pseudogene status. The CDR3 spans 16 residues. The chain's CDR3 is CASSKAPHGAGAEQYF. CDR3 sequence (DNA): TGTGCCAGCAGCAAAGCCCCCCATGGGGCAGGAGCCGAGCAGTACTTC.

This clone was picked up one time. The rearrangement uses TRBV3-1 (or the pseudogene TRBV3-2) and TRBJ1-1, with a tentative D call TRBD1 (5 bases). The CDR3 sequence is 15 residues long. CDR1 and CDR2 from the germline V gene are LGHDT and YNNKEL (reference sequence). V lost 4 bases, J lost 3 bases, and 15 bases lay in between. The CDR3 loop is CASSRGTRGDTEAFF. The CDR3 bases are TGTGCCAGCAGCCGAGGGACCCGGGGGGACACTGAAGCTTTCTTT.

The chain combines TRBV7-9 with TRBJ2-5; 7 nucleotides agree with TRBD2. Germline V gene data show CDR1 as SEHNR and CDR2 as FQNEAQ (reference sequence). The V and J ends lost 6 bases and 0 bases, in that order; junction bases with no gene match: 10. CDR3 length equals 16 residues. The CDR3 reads CASRATWREHQETQYF. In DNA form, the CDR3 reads TGTGCCAGCAGGGCGACTTGGCGGGAGCACCAAGAGACCCAGTACTTC.

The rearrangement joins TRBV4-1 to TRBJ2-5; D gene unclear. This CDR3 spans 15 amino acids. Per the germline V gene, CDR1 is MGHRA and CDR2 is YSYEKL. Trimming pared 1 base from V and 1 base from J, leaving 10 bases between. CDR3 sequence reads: CASSQGWPGQETQYF. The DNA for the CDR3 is TGCGCCAGCAGCCAAGGTTGGCCAGGCCAAGAGACCCAGTACTTC.

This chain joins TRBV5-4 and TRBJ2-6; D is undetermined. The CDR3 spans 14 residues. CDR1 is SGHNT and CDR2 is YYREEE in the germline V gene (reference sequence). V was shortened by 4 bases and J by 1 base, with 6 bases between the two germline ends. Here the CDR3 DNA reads TGTGCCAGCAGCCCAACTTCTGGGGCCAACGTCCTGACTTTC. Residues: CASSPTSGANVLTF.

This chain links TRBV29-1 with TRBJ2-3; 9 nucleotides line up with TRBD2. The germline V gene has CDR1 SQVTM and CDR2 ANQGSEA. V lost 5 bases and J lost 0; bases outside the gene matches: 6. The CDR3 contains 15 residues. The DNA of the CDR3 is TGCAGCGTTCCTCTAGCGGGGATTAGCACAGATACGCAGTATTTT. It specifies CSVPLAGISTDTQYF.

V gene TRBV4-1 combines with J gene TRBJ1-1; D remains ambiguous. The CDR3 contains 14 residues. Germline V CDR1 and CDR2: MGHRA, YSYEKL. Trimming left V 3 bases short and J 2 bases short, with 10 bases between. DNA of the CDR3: TGCGCCAGCAGCCACCCGACACAAAACACTGAAGCTTTCTTT. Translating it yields CASSHPTQNTEAFF.

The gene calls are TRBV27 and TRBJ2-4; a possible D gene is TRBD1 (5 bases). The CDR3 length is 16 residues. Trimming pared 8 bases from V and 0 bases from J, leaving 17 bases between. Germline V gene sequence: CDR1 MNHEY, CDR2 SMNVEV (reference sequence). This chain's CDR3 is CASRPPDTLAKNIQYF. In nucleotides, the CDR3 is TGTGCCAGCCGCCCCCCGGACACTCTAGCCAAAAACATTCAGTACTTC.

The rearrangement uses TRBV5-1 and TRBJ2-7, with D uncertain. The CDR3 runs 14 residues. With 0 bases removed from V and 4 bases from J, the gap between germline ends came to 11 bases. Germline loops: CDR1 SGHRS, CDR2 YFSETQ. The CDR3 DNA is TGCGCCAGCAGCTTGGGACCTCCTAGATACGAGCAGTACTTC. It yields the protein CASSLGPPRYEQYF.

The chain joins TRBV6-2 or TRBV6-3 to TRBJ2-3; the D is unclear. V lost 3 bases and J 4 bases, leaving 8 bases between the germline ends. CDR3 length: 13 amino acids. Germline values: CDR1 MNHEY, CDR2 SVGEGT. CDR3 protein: CASSYGGSDTQYF. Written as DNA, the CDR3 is TGTGCCAGCAGTTATGGCGGCTCAGATACGCAGTATTTT.

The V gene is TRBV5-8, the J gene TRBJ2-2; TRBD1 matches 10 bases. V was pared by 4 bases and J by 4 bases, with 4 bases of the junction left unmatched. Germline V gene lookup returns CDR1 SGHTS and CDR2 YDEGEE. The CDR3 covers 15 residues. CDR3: CASSIGQGGTGELFF. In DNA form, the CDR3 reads TGTGCCAGCAGCATCGGACAGGGGGGCACCGGGGAGCTGTTTTTT. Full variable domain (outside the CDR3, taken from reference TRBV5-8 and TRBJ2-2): EAGVTQSPTHLIKTRGQQATLRCSPISGHTSVYWYQQALGLGLQFLLWYDEGEERNRGNFPPRFSGRQFPNYSSELNVNALELEDSALYLCASSIGQGGTGELFFGEGSRLTVL.

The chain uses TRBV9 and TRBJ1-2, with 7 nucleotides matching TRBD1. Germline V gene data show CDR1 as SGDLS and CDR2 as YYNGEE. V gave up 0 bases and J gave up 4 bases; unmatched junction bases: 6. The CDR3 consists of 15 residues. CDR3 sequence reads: CASSVEGTAPYGYTF. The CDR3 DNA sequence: TGTGCCAGCAGCGTAGAGGGGACAGCACCCTATGGCTACACCTTC.

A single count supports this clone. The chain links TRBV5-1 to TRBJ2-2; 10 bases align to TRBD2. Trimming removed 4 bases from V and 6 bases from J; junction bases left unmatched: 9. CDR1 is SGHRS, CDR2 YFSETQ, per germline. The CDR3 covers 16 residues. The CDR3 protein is CASSKGASGSSGELFF. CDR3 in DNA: TGCGCCAGCAGCAAGGGGGCTAGCGGGAGTTCCGGGGAGCTGTTTTTT.

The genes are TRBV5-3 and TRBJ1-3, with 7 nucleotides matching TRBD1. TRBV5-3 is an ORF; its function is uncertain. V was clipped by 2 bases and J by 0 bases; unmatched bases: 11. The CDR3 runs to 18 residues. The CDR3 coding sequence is TGTGCCAGAAGCTTCCCGTCACAGGGGACCCCCTCTGGAAACACCATATATTTT. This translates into CARSFPSQGTPSGNTIYF.

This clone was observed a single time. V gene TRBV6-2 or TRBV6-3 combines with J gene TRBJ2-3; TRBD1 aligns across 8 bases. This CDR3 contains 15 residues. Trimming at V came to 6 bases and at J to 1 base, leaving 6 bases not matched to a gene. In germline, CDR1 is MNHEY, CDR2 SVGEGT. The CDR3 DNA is TGTGCCAGCAGCCCCAGGGGGCAGGGCACAGATACGCAGTATTTT. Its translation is CASSPRGQGTDTQYF.

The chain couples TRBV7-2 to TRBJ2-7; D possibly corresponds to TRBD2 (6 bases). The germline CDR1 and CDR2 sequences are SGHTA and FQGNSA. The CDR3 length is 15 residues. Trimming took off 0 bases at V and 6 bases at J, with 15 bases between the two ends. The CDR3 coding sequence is TGTGCCAGCAGCTTAGCACTCATGGGGGGAGGCGAGCAGTACTTC. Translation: CASSLALMGGGEQYF.

DNA of the CDR3: TGCGCCAGCAGCCAAGAGTGGGGGGTTCAAGAGACCCAGTACTTC. This gives the protein CASSQEWGVQETQYF. This rearrangement joins TRBV4-1 to TRBJ2-5; TRBD2 is a possible D gene (6 bases). Germline CDR1 reads MGHRA; CDR2 reads YSYEKL. There are 15 residues in the CDR3. V gave up 0 bases and J gave up 2 bases, with 10 bases separating them.

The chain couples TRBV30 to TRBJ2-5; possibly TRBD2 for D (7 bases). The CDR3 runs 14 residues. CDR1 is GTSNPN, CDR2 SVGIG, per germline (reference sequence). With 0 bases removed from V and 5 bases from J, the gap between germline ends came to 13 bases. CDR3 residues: CAWSVGGGTETQYF. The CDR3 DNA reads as TGTGCCTGGAGTGTAGGGGGGGGTACGGAGACCCAGTACTTC.

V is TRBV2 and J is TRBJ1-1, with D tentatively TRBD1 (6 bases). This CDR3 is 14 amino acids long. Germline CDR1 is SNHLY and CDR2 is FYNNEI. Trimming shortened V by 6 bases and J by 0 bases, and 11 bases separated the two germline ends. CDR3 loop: CASSLTGMNTEAFF. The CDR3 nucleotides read TGTGCCAGCAGCCTAACAGGGATGAACACTGAAGCTTTCTTT. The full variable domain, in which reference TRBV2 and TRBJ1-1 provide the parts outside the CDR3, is EPEVTQTPSHQVTQMGQEVILRCVPISNHLYFYWYRQILGQKVEFLVSFYNNEISEKSEIFDDQFSVERPDGSNFTLKIRSTKLEDSAMYFCASSLTGMNTEAFFGQGTRLTVV.

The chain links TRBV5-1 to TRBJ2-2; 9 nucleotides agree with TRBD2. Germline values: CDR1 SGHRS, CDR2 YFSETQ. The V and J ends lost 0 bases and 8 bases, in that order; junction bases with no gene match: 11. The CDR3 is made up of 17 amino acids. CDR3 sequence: CASSLGASGMGPGELFF. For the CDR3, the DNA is TGCGCCAGCAGCTTGGGAGCTAGCGGGATGGGACCTGGGGAGCTGTTTTTT.

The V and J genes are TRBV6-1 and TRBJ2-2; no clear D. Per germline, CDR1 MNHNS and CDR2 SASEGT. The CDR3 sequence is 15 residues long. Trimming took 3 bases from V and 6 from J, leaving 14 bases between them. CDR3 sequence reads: CASSDMARGPGELFF. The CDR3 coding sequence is TGTGCCAGCAGTGATATGGCTAGAGGTCCCGGGGAGCTGTTTTTT.

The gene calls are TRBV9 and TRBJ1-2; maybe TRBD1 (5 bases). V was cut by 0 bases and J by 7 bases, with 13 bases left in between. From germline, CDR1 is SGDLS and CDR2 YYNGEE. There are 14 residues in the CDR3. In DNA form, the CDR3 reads TGTGCCAGCAGCGTAGGGGGAGGGGCCGGTGGCTACACCTTC. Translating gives CASSVGGGAGGYTF.

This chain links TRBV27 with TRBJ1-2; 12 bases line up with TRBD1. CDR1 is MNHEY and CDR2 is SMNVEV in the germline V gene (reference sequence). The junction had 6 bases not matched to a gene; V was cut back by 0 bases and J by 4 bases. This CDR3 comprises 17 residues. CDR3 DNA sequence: TGTGCCAGCAGTTTATCGGCGGGACAGGGGGCGGTCTATGGCTACACCTTC. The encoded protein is CASSLSAGQGAVYGYTF.

DNA for the CDR3: TGCGCCAGCAGCCAAGGGGGCTTCCAGTACTTC. Protein sequence: CASSQGGFQYF. V usage is TRBV4-1 and J usage is TRBJ2-5, with D possibly being TRBD1 (5 bases). This CDR3 contains 11 residues. Germline V CDR1 and CDR2: MGHRA, YSYEKL. The V end lost 1 base, the J end lost 10 bases, and 7 bases lay between the germline ends.

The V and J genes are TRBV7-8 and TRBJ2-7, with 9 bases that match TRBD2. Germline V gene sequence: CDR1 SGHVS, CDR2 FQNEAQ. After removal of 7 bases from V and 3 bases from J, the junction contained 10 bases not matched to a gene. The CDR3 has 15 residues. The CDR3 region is CASTPSRTSDYEQYF. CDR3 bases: TGTGCCAGCACCCCATCCCGGACTAGCGACTACGAGCAGTACTTC.

The CDR3: CSASSASGRRQGATDTQYF. In nucleotides, the CDR3 is TGCAGTGCTAGTTCGGCTAGCGGGAGACGCCAGGGTGCAACAGATACGCAGTATTTT. The V call is TRBV20-1, the J call TRBJ2-3, with 10 bases identical to TRBD2. Losses at the gene ends were 3 bases for V and 3 bases for J; bases not matched to a gene: 18. Germline-derived CDR1 and CDR2 are DFQATT and SNEGSKA (reference sequence). The CDR3 length is 19 residues.

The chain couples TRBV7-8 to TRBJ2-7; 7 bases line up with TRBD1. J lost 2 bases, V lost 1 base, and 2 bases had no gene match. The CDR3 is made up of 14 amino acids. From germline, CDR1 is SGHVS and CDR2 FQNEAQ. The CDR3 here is CASSLGGTAYEQYF. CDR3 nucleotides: TGTGCCAGCAGCTTAGGAGGGACAGCCTACGAGCAGTACTTC.